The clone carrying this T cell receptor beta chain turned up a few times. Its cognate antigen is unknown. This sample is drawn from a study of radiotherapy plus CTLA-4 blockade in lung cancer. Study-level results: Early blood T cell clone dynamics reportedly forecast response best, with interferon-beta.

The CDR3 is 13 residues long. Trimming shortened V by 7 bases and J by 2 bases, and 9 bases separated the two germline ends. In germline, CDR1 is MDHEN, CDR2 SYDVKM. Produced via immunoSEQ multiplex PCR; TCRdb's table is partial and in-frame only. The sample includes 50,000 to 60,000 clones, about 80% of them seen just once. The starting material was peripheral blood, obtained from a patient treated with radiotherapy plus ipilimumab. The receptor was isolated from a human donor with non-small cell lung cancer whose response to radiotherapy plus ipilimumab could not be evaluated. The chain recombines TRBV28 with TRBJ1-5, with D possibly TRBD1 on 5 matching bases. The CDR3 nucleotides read TGTGCCAGCACCCCGGGGGGCAATCAGCCCCAGCATTTT. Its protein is CASTPGGNQPQHF.